Sequencing of this T cell receptor (beta chain) was carried out in a study of early T cells in non-severe SARS-CoV-2 infection. There are 15 residues in the CDR3. The V and J ends lost 4 bases and 1 base respectively, with 17 bases between them. Germline V gene data show CDR1 as GTSNPN and CDR2 as SVGIG (reference sequence). In its sample, this clonotype was seen many times. TCRdb reprocessed the 5' RACE reads via MiXCR and lists one record per CDR3 protein. Here the sample spans tens of thousands of distinct CDR3 sequences, about 9.4% being singletons. The chain couples TRBV30 to TRBJ2-7; tentatively, D is TRBD1 or TRBD2 (5 bases each). The sequence was collected from an adult who was a healthcare worker with PCR-confirmed SARS-CoV-2 infection or an uninfected control (not recorded which). Sequencing was performed on whole blood. The CDR3 here is CAWNKGRQNSYEQYF. CDR3 in DNA: TGTGCCTGGAATAAGGGACGACAAAATTCCTACGAGCAGTACTTC. Variable domain in full (rest from reference TRBV30 and TRBJ2-7): SQTIHQWPATLVQPVGSPLSLECTVEGTSNPNLYWYRQAAGRGLQLLFYSVGIGQISSEVPQNLSASRPQDRQFILSSKKLLLSDSGFYLCAWNKGRQNSYEQYFGPGTRLTVT.